The 20 T cell receptor beta chains below come from one sample, sequenced in a study of CD8 T cells in Susac syndrome (dated by TCRdb to about 2019). Libraries were built with the immunoSEQ multiplex PCR assay. RNA was extracted using the RNeasy kit, and about 0.45 to 1 microgram was reverse transcribed with random hexamers. In TCRdb, the public reads were trimmed at Q25 with fastp and aligned with MiXCR, with productive beta chains retained. Identical CDR3 proteins give one entry, which carries the most common genes and DNA. The sample data list 180,000 or so distinct CDR3 sequences, and over 90% of these were observed just once. The ten largest clones take up 0.093% of the sample. Sequencing was done on a sample of CD4+ T cells from PBMCs. The receptor set was obtained from a human donor with multiple sclerosis.

The V call is TRBV20-1, the J call TRBJ1-5; D is unclear. The ends were cut back, 2 bases at V and 0 bases at J, with 8 bases in the middle. The CDR3 is made up of 14 amino acids. Looked up from germline, CDR1 is DFQATT and CDR2 is SNEGSKA (reference sequence). CDR3 DNA sequence: TGCAGTGCTAGAAAGGGCAATAGCAATCAGCCCCAGCATTTT. It is translated as CSARKGNSNQPQHF.

The chain employs TRBV27 and TRBJ2-7, with D perhaps matching TRBD1 (5 bases). Trimming removed 4 bases from V and 12 bases from J, with 16 bases in between. Germline loops: CDR1 MNHEY, CDR2 SMNVEV (reference sequence). The CDR3 covers 12 residues. The CDR3 region has the DNA TGTGCCAGCAGTTCCCCGGACACCCCCATGTACTTC. Encoded protein: CASSSPDTPMYF.

The chain carries TRBV7-9 and TRBJ2-7; 7 nucleotides agree with TRBD1. V was pared by 7 bases and J by 1 base, with 7 bases of the junction left unmatched. The germline gives CDR1 SEHNR, CDR2 FQNEAQ (reference sequence). The CDR3 sequence is 14 residues long. DNA for the CDR3: TGTGCCAGCAACCAAGGGGGCCGATCCTACGAGCAGTACTTC. Protein product: CASNQGGRSYEQYF.

The V gene is TRBV29-1, the J gene TRBJ1-2; D is unresolved. The germline V and J ends were trimmed by 4 bases and 3 bases, with 12 bases remaining between them. Germline CDR1 SQVTM, CDR2 ANQGSEA. The CDR3 is 13 amino acids. The CDR3 loop is CSVGARWDYGYTF. The CDR3 DNA follows: TGCAGCGTTGGGGCCCGGTGGGACTATGGCTACACCTTC.

CDR3 in DNA: TGTGCCAGCAGCGGCGACAGAACCGGCTACACCTTC. Its protein is CASSGDRTGYTF. The gene calls are TRBV9 and TRBJ1-2; a weak D match, TRBD1 (5 bases). CDR1 and CDR2 from the germline V gene are SGDLS and YYNGEE. V lost 3 bases to trimming and J lost 8 bases, with 11 bases between them. This CDR3 contains 12 residues.

This chain uses TRBV27 with TRBJ2-2, with 7 bases matching TRBD1. CDR1 is MNHEY, CDR2 SMNVEV, per germline (reference sequence). This CDR3 spans 16 amino acids. The trim removed 4 bases at V and 1 base at J, leaving 6 bases unmatched. In DNA form, the CDR3 reads TGTGCCAGCAGTTCTATAGCAGGGGGGAACACCGGGGAGCTGTTTTTT. The encoded protein is CASSSIAGGNTGELFF.

The chain is built from TRBV4-1 and TRBJ2-7; TRBD2 matches at 9 bases. Germline CDR1 MGHRA, CDR2 YSYEKL. V was clipped by 0 bases and J by 0 bases; unmatched bases: 6. CDR3 length: 17 residues. The CDR3 DNA reads as TGCGCCAGCAGCCAAGACGCGGGACTAGCAGCCTCCTACGAGCAGTACTTC. Encoded protein: CASSQDAGLAASYEQYF.

This chain joins TRBV6-1 and TRBJ1-1, with 7 bases fitting TRBD1. V shed 6 bases, J shed 6 bases, and the junction held 10 bases outside the gene matches. CDR3 length equals 14 residues. CDR1 and CDR2 (germline): MNHNS, SASEGT. CDR3 nucleotides: TGTGCCAGCAGGACAGGGTTATGGATGGCTGAAGCTTTCTTT. Its translation is CASRTGLWMAEAFF.

The chain links TRBV20-1 to TRBJ1-1, with 8 positions matching TRBD1. With V trimmed by 5 bases and J by 1 base, 6 bases remained unmatched. Germline V gives CDR1 DFQATT, CDR2 SNEGSKA (reference sequence). The CDR3 totals 14 residues. The CDR3 region is CSARPQGGNTEAFF. In DNA, the CDR3 is TGCAGTGCTCGACCACAGGGGGGGAACACTGAAGCTTTCTTT.

The chain couples TRBV4-1 to TRBJ1-2; D perhaps matches TRBD1 (5 bases). V lost 1 base, J lost 4 bases, and 10 bases lay in between. The germline CDR1 and CDR2 sequences are MGHRA and YSYEKL. This CDR3 is 14 amino acids long. CDR3 nucleotides: TGCGCCAGCAGCCAAGTATTCCAGGGCTATGGCTACACCTTC. Protein product: CASSQVFQGYGYTF.

The V and J genes are TRBV24-1 and TRBJ2-1, with TRBD1 as a possible D gene (6 bases). The CDR3 sequence is 14 residues long. In germline, CDR1 is KGHDR, CDR2 SFDVKD. V was clipped by 5 bases and J by 7 bases, with 14 bases between them. The CDR3 loop is CATSGRGTGNEQFF. CDR3 in DNA: TGTGCCACCAGTGGTAGGGGGACCGGGAATGAGCAGTTCTTC.

The V and J genes are TRBV7-9 and TRBJ2-5; D uncertain. V lost 8 bases, J lost 1 base, and 14 bases lay in between. Germline V lookup: CDR1 SEHNR, CDR2 FQNEAQ (reference sequence). This CDR3 is 14 amino acids long. CDR3: CASVNLGFQETQYF. CDR3 bases: TGTGCCAGCGTAAACTTGGGGTTCCAAGAGACCCAGTACTTC.

The J gene is TRBJ2-5, the V gene TRBV3-1, with a possible D match to TRBD2 (6 bases). The CDR3 extends over 15 amino acids. The germline CDR1 and CDR2 sequences are LGHDT and YNNKEL (reference sequence). V dropped 1 base and J dropped 2 bases, with 11 bases sitting between them. This CDR3 is CASSQGNAGQETQYF. For the CDR3, the DNA is TGTGCCAGCAGCCAAGGCAATGCGGGACAAGAGACCCAGTACTTC.

The V gene is TRBV11-2, the J gene TRBJ2-7, with D unclear. The CDR3 contains 14 residues. Between the trimmed V and J ends, which lost 5 bases and 2 bases, there was a span of 13 bases. Germline loops: CDR1 SGHAT, CDR2 FQNNGV. CDR3 sequence reads: CASSATYNTYEQYF. The CDR3 DNA reads as TGTGCCAGCAGCGCCACCTACAACACCTACGAGCAGTACTTC. The complete variable domain, with remaining parts taken from reference TRBV11-2 and TRBJ2-7, reads EAGVAQSPRYKIIEKRQSVAFWCNPISGHATLYWYQQILGQGPKLLIQFQNNGVVDDSQLPKDRFSAERLKGVDSTLKIQPAKLEDSAVYLCASSATYNTYEQYFGPGTRLTVT.

The chain couples TRBV3-1 to TRBJ1-2; D call uncertain. The CDR3 loop spans 11 amino acids. Germline values: CDR1 LGHDT, CDR2 YNNKEL (reference sequence). Trimming took off 6 bases at V and 6 bases at J, with 8 bases between the two ends. The CDR3 sequence is CASSMLDGYTF. CDR3 nucleotide sequence: TGTGCCAGCAGTATGTTGGATGGCTACACCTTC.

The V and J genes are TRBV12-3 or TRBV12-4 and TRBJ2-3; 12 bases align to TRBD2. CDR3 length: 17 residues. The V gene end was trimmed by 6 bases and the J gene end by 0 bases; junction bases not matched to a gene: 7. The CDR3 DNA sequence: TGTGCCAGCAGCCCCGGACTAGCGGGGTCTAGCACAGATACGCAGTATTTT. Translating it yields CASSPGLAGSSTDTQYF.

This chain uses TRBV7-8 with TRBJ2-7; D remains unclear. The ends were cut back, 3 bases at V and 2 bases at J, with 14 bases in the middle. The CDR3 spans 15 residues. Germline V gene data show CDR1 as SGHVS and CDR2 as FQNEAQ. The CDR3: CASSLSSGSPYEQYF. The CDR3 DNA reads as TGTGCCAGCAGCTTGAGTTCCGGGTCCCCCTACGAGCAGTACTTC.

J is TRBJ1-5 and V is TRBV3-1; D unresolved. Between the trimmed V and J ends, which lost 4 bases and 6 bases, there was a span of 13 bases. CDR1 is LGHDT and CDR2 is YNNKEL in the germline V gene (reference sequence). The length of the CDR3 is 14 residues. CDR3: CASSPYTSGQPQHF. As DNA, the CDR3 is TGTGCCAGCAGCCCCTATACCTCTGGTCAGCCCCAGCATTTT.

The chain carries TRBV19 and TRBJ2-4, with TRBD1 as a possible D gene (5 bases). The CDR3 contains 12 residues. The V gene lost 5 bases and the J gene lost 7 bases, with 9 bases spanning the gap. Germline values: CDR1 LNHDA, CDR2 SQIVND (reference sequence). CDR3 region: CASSLQGNIQYF. The CDR3 DNA reads TGTGCCAGTAGTCTCCAGGGCAACATTCAGTACTTC.

The chain joins TRBV15 to TRBJ2-2; a possible D gene is TRBD2 (6 bases). The germline gives CDR1 LNHNV, CDR2 YYDKDF (reference sequence). V dropped 0 bases and J dropped 10 bases, with 12 bases sitting between them. The CDR3 contains 14 residues. The DNA for the CDR3 is TGTGCCACCAGCAGAGATGAGAGGGAGGAGGAGCTGTTTTTT. This sequence encodes CATSRDEREEELFF.